This note documents a single TCR beta chain sequence. Its antigen specificity is not known. Base qualities are not at hand, and no much larger clone is one base apart. The cysteine opens and the phenylalanine closes a CDR3 of 13 amino acids. Only CDR3 DNA remains: 39 bases, in frame from the first base. Deletion took 7 bases off V and 1 base off J, with a span of 11 bases between the germline ends. The germline V gene specifies MNHEY as CDR1 and SVGAGI as CDR2. The sample originates from a study of blood T cell repertoires in COVID-19 (dated by TCRdb to 2020 to 2021). General notes on the study: Samples covering the acute and convalescent phases of COVID-19 were provided by collaborators in the United States, Italy and Spain. Where HLA class I and class II types were available, the types were taken from metadata supplied by the sample provider, not from assay-based typing. The dataset comprised deeply sampled blood TCRbeta repertoires from subjects exposed to, actively infected with, or recovered from COVID-19. Nearly every sample came with metadata listing a de-identified subject ID, COVID-19 status, age in years and sex. A freely available public database, intended as a resource for researchers studying the immune response to SARS-CoV-2, is where the repertoires were released. The prospective study material was composed of cDNA or gDNA derived from T cells, B-cell-depleted T cells, or PBMCs. Samples were obtained from the ongoing ImmuneRACE study (first 160 participants) and from 950 to 1,500 subjects provided by 6 global collaborators. What the work shows at the level of the full study, not this receptor alone: The quantity of clinical and demographic metadata differed by source and by participant and was supplied without curation.

The immunoSEQ Assay, a bias-controlled multiplex PCR, was used to amplify TCRbeta CDR3 regions from genomic DNA. For the original study's pipeline: The number of nucleated cells in each sample was estimated from the amplification of reference gene primers within the assay. To quantify the absolute abundance of each unique TCRbeta CDR3 rearrangement, sequence reads were collapsed and filtered. For each sample, productive Simpson clonality was calculated as the square root of Simpson's diversity index across productive rearrangements. TCRdb provides this immuneACCESS table in a form limited to in-frame rearrangements. Some clones are lacking; in checked studies, under half of them reflect an unresolved V gene, and why the rest are absent is not known. V and J calls and clone size are copied from that table; D and trimming were computed from the DNA. Counted in this sample were about 130,000 clones; around 80% of them appeared once. The ten largest clonotypes hold about 2.4% of the sample.

In the prospective study, participants were roughly 18 to 100 years old, resided in 25 or so geographic areas of the United States, and were enrolled through a virtual design. In the prospective study, participants were assigned to cohorts based on the clinical history participants reported in a screening survey and a study questionnaire. In the prospective study, mobile phlebotomists collected whole blood, serum and a nasopharyngeal or oropharyngeal swab from each participant. Prospective study participants could optionally give additional blood draws and questionnaires over a roughly two-month period. Before DNA extraction, blood samples from the prospective study were shipped at room temperature or frozen.

The V and J genes are TRBV6-5 and TRBJ2-7; the D gene identity is not certain. This receptor was identified in a man in his forties or fifties with acute COVID-19. The sample consisted of PBMCs or T cells enriched from blood (not recorded which). The CDR3 protein is CASKRIPSYEQYF. At the DNA level, the sequence is TGTGCCAGCAAGCGCATCCCTTCCTACGAGCAGTACTTC.